This passage covers 14 T cell receptor beta chains from one sample sequenced in a study of blood T cells in healthy people across ages. The second PCR ran about 6 to 12 cycles with a sample-barcoded 5' primer and J-beta primers. TCRdb processed the 5' RACE reads anew with MiXCR; each CDR3 protein has one entry. The sample records over 1,300,000 distinct CDR3 sequences, 55% to 75% being singletons. Sequencing used blood. The receptors derive from a man between 18 and 35 years old in good health.

V usage is TRBV20-1 and J usage is TRBJ1-1; the match to TRBD1 covers 8 bases. The germline V gene encodes CDR1 DFQATT and CDR2 SNEGSKA (reference sequence). This CDR3 region has 13 residues. Unmatched junction bases numbered 9, after V lost 2 bases and J lost 10 bases. DNA for the CDR3: TGCAGTGCTAGACGAAAGACAGGGGTGGGAGCTTTCTTT. Translation: CSARRKTGVGAFF.

Only one count was recorded for this clonotype. CDR3 in DNA: TGTGCCAGCAGTTTAACTATGCGCCTCAACACTGAAGCTTTCTTT. Protein: CASSLTMRLNTEAFF. This chain connects TRBV27 to TRBJ1-1; the D is unclear. The germline V gene has CDR1 MNHEY and CDR2 SMNVEV (reference sequence). The CDR3 is 15 amino acids. V dropped 2 bases and J dropped 2 bases, with 12 bases sitting between them.

The CDR3 nucleotides are TGTGCCAGCAGCCAAGACTTAGGTGGCGGGAGGGCCCTAGAAGATACGCAGTATTTT. Its protein is CASSQDLGGGRALEDTQYF. The gene calls are TRBV3-1 and TRBJ2-3; 9 nucleotides match TRBD2. Looked up from germline, CDR1 is LGHDT and CDR2 is YNNKEL (reference sequence). There are 19 residues in the CDR3. V dropped 0 bases and J dropped 5; count of bases not matched to a gene: 15.

Notes on this clonotype: A much larger clone is a single base away; this may be a read error. The chain is built from TRBV2 and TRBJ2-5; D is uncertain. Trimming removed 5 bases at V and 2 bases at J, with 6 bases between. This CDR3 is built from 12 residues. CDR1 and CDR2 from the germline V gene are SNHLY and FYNNEI. As DNA, the CDR3 is TGTGCCAGCAGTTGGAATCAAGAGACCCAGTACTTC. It codes for CASSWNQETQYF. The entire variable domain, with the rest obtained from reference TRBV2 and TRBJ2-5, is as follows: EPEVTQTPSHQVTQMGQEVILRCVPISNHLYFYWYRQILGQKVEFLVSFYNNEISEKSEIFDDQFSVERPDGSNFTLKIRSTKLEDSAMYFCASSWNQETQYFGPGTRLLVL.

This rearrangement joins TRBV10-3 to TRBJ2-1, with D perhaps TRBD2 (6 bases). V lost 6 bases to trimming and J lost 1 base, with 10 bases between them. Germline values: CDR1 ENHRY, CDR2 SYGVKD. The CDR3 totals 14 residues. The CDR3 DNA is TGTGCCATCAGCGGCGGGGTGTCCTACAATGAGCAGTTCTTC. This sequence encodes CAISGGVSYNEQFF.

V gene TRBV15 combines with J gene TRBJ2-7; D ambiguous. CDR1 and CDR2 from the germline V gene are LNHNV and YYDKDF (reference sequence). V dropped 0 bases and J dropped 7 bases, with 7 bases sitting between them. CDR3 length equals 12 residues. CDR3 in amino acids: CATSRDLQEQYF. In nucleotides, the CDR3 is TGTGCCACCAGCAGAGATCTCCAGGAGCAGTACTTC.

This clonotype was counted between two and nine times. This CDR3 reads CASSLIGEAYEQYF. CDR3 bases: TGTGCCAGCAGCTTAATAGGGGAGGCTTACGAGCAGTACTTC. V is TRBV7-8 and J is TRBJ2-4; D is perhaps TRBD2 (6 bases). The DNA end is more similar to TRBJ2-7, so the J call may be wrong. This CDR3 contains 14 residues. Germline assignment: CDR1 SGHVS and CDR2 FQNEAQ.

The V gene is TRBV3-1, the J gene TRBJ2-2; 8 bases line up with TRBD2. There are 17 residues in the CDR3. The germline V gene has CDR1 LGHDT and CDR2 YNNKEL (reference sequence). Germline trimming cut 0 bases from V and 6 bases from J; bases unmatched to any gene: 9. DNA for the CDR3: TGTGCCAGCAGCCAAGATGGGAGCGGGGGTAGCGCCGGGGAGCTGTTTTTT. It codes for CASSQDGSGGSAGELFF. The full variable domain, completed using reference TRBV3-1 and TRBJ2-2, is DTAVSQTPKYLVTQMGNDKSIKCEQNLGHDTMYWYKQDSKKFLKIMFSYNNKELIINETVPNRFSPKSPDKAHLNLHINSLELGDSAVYFCASSQDGSGGSAGELFFGEGSRLTVL.

Only a few counts were recorded for this clonotype. V usage is TRBV7-2 and J usage is TRBJ2-3; no reliable D call. The length of the CDR3 is 12 residues. Between the trimmed V and J ends, which lost 1 base and 8 bases, there was a span of 7 bases. In germline, CDR1 is SGHTA, CDR2 FQGNSA. CDR3 in amino acids: CASSLGSVTQYF. CDR3 bases: TGTGCCAGCAGCTTAGGGAGTGTTACGCAGTATTTT.

The sample holds a few counts of this clonotype. The chain links TRBV29-1 to TRBJ2-5; 11 bases match TRBD1. Per germline, CDR1 SQVTM and CDR2 ANQGSEA. The CDR3 covers 13 residues. J was trimmed by 5 bases and V by 6 bases; bases with no gene match: 5. CDR3 sequence: CSVDRGRQETQYF. CDR3 coding DNA: TGCAGCGTGGACAGGGGGCGTCAGGAGACCCAGTACTTC.

The chain couples TRBV5-6 to TRBJ1-1; no clear D. Trimming cost V 1 base and J 7 bases, with 11 bases left between them. CDR1 and CDR2 (germline): SGHDT, YYEEEE. This CDR3 has 13 residues. The CDR3 DNA follows: TGTGCCAGCAGCTTGATCGCGGGGAATGAAGCTTTCTTT. Translation: CASSLIAGNEAFF.

The chain couples TRBV7-2 to TRBJ2-1; D may correspond to TRBD1 or TRBD2 (5 bases each). The germline V and J ends were trimmed by 4 bases and 10 bases, with 20 bases remaining between them. The germline gives CDR1 SGHTA, CDR2 FQGNSA. The CDR3 runs 15 residues. The CDR3 nucleotides are TGTGCCAGCAGCTCACACGGGACCAGCCTTGCGGAGCAGTTCTTC. Protein sequence: CASSSHGTSLAEQFF.

This chain links TRBV29-1 with TRBJ1-1; the match to TRBD1 covers 7 bases. V shed 7 bases and J 6 bases; nucleotides not matched to a gene: 5. CDR3 length equals 11 residues. Germline loops: CDR1 SQVTM, CDR2 ANQGSEA. CDR3 protein: CSGRQGAEAFF. DNA for the CDR3: TGCAGCGGCCGCCAGGGGGCTGAAGCTTTCTTT.

The chain recombines TRBV12-3 or TRBV12-4 with TRBJ2-2; 9 bases agree with TRBD1. The CDR3 is 17 residues long. V shed 7 bases and J 4 bases; nucleotides not matched to a gene: 13. The CDR3 here is CASTVTSGTGLTGELFF. The DNA for the CDR3 is TGTGCCAGCACCGTTACGTCCGGGACAGGGCTCACCGGGGAGCTGTTTTTT.